These 14 T cell receptor beta chains were all obtained from the same sample, sequenced in a study of cytomegalovirus exposure and HLA in healthy donors. The PCR contained 60 Vbeta and 13 Jbeta primers. Sequencing was performed with immunoSEQ multiplex PCR; in TCRdb, only in-frame clones are kept and a portion is missing. The data show approximately 73,000 clones, 60% to 70% seen once. Sequencing used PBMCs. The receptors shown here come from a man under 40 in good health and CMV-seropositive.

The CDR3, as DNA: TGTGCCAGCAATCCACCGGGACAGGGGGAATCCTACAATGAGCAGTTCTTC. This encodes CASNPPGQGESYNEQFF. This sequence joins TRBV25-1 and TRBJ2-1, with TRBD1 matching over 11 bases. V trimming: 7 bases; J trimming: 1 base; junction bases outside the gene matches: 9. The CDR3 sequence is 17 residues long. The germline V gene encodes CDR1 MGHDK and CDR2 SYGVNS.

The CDR3, as DNA: TGTGCCAGCAGCTTACCCAGGGTGGTATGGGAGACCCAGTACTTC. It translates to CASSLPRVVWETQYF. The chain recombines TRBV7-9 with TRBJ2-5; weak D call: TRBD1 (5 bases). This CDR3 region has 15 residues. Germline CDR1 and CDR2: SEHNR and FQNEAQ (reference sequence). V lost 2 bases and J 5 bases, leaving 15 bases between the germline ends.

V usage is TRBV4-1 and J usage is TRBJ1-5; no definite D call. The V gene's germline CDR1 is MGHRA and CDR2 YSYEKL. The CDR3 runs 14 residues. V was pared by 1 base and J by 5 bases, with 9 bases between. The CDR3 region is CASSQVQEHQPQHF. CDR3 in DNA: TGCGCCAGCAGCCAAGTTCAGGAACATCAGCCCCAGCATTTT.

The V gene is TRBV5-8, the J gene TRBJ2-5; TRBD1 matches at 7 bases. There are 16 residues in the CDR3. Per germline, CDR1 SGHTS and CDR2 YDEGEE. V lost 1 base, J lost 2 bases, and 8 bases stayed unmatched. The CDR3 coding sequence is TGTGCCAGCAGCTTGACGGGACAGAGCAGACAAGAGACCCAGTACTTC. It translates to CASSLTGQSRQETQYF. The whole variable domain, filled in from reference TRBV5-8 and TRBJ2-5, reads EAGVTQSPTHLIKTRGQQATLRCSPISGHTSVYWYQQALGLGLQFLLWYDEGEERNRGNFPPRFSGRQFPNYSSELNVNALELEDSALYLCASSLTGQSRQETQYFGPGTRLLVL.

The genes are TRBV4-3 and TRBJ2-7; TRBD1 matches 10 bases. This CDR3 has 15 amino acids. With 3 bases clipped from V and 3 bases from J, the junction kept 5 bases outside the gene matches. The V gene's germline CDR1 is LGHNA and CDR2 YSLEER. CDR3 sequence (DNA): TGCGCCAGCAGCCACAGGACAGGGGGGAACTACGAGCAGTACTTC. This encodes CASSHRTGGNYEQYF.

V gene TRBV30 combines with J gene TRBJ2-5; maybe TRBD2 (5 bases). The J call may be mistaken, given a closer DNA end match to TRBJ2-7. CDR3 length equals 11 residues. Germline CDR1 GTSNPN, CDR2 SVGIG (reference sequence). As DNA, the CDR3 is TGTGCCTGGGCGGGTTCCTACGAGCAGTACTTC. It translates to CAWAGSYEQYF.

The V gene is TRBV5-6, the J gene TRBJ1-6, with D perhaps matching TRBD1 (6 bases). Germline values: CDR1 SGHDT, CDR2 YYEEEE. Between the trimmed V and J ends, which lost 4 bases and 4 bases, there was a span of 9 bases. This CDR3 spans 14 amino acids. This chain's CDR3 is CASSVTGYNSPLHF. For the CDR3, the DNA is TGTGCCAGCAGCGTCACAGGGTATAATTCACCCCTCCACTTT.

The rearrangement uses TRBV19 and TRBJ1-1, with D possibly matching TRBD1 (5 bases). Germline assignment: CDR1 LNHDA and CDR2 SQIVND (reference sequence). The CDR3 has 15 amino acids. V was trimmed by 5 bases and J by 1 base, leaving 14 bases between them. The CDR3 loop is CASSFWTPENTEAFF. CDR3 nucleotides: TGTGCCAGTAGTTTCTGGACACCCGAGAACACTGAAGCTTTCTTT.

This chain links TRBV19 with TRBJ1-5, with 8 positions matching TRBD1. The trim removed 4 bases at V and 2 bases at J, leaving 4 bases unmatched. This CDR3 contains 15 residues. The germline gives CDR1 LNHDA, CDR2 SQIVND (reference sequence). CDR3 sequence reads: CASSKDRVGNQPQHF. The DNA of the CDR3 is TGTGCCAGTAGTAAGGACAGGGTCGGCAATCAGCCCCAGCATTTT.

V usage is TRBV23-1 and J usage is TRBJ1-2, with 7 bases that match TRBD1. TRBV23-1 is classed as an ORF, of uncertain function. CDR3 length: 14 residues. J gave up 2 bases and V 0 bases, and 0 bases lay outside the gene matches. The CDR3 DNA reads TGCGCCAGCAGTCAATCGACAGGGAACTATGGCTACACCTTC. Protein sequence: CASSQSTGNYGYTF.

This clone was detected only a few times. The chain joins TRBV2 to TRBJ1-6; D remains unclear. V gave up 4 bases and J gave up 10 bases, with 17 bases separating them. The CDR3 is 15 amino acids. Germline-derived CDR1 and CDR2 are SNHLY and FYNNEI. The CDR3 DNA is TGTGCCAGCAGTGCCATCCGAGGGAGTGGATCACCCCTCCACTTT. Protein product: CASSAIRGSGSPLHF. Drawing the rest from reference TRBV2 and TRBJ1-6, the complete variable domain is EPEVTQTPSHQVTQMGQEVILRCVPISNHLYFYWYRQILGQKVEFLVSFYNNEISEKSEIFDDQFSVERPDGSNFTLKIRSTKLEDSAMYFCASSAIRGSGSPLHFGNGTRLTVT.

This CDR3 reads CASRLELAGVYEQYF. The DNA for the CDR3 is TGTGCAAGTCGCTTAGAACTAGCGGGGGTCTACGAGCAGTACTTC. This chain joins TRBV12-2 and TRBJ2-7; no DNA check was done on the table's D call, TRBD2. TRBV12-2 is a listed pseudogene. This CDR3 spans 15 amino acids.

The chain has TRBV2 and TRBJ2-3; 7 nucleotides align to TRBD1. The CDR3 runs 13 residues. Germline V gene data show CDR1 as SNHLY and CDR2 as FYNNEI. After removal of 7 bases from V and 5 bases from J, the junction contained 6 bases not matched to a gene. CDR3 residues: CASKGGEGDTQYF. For the CDR3, the DNA is TGTGCCAGCAAAGGGGGCGAGGGAGATACGCAGTATTTT.

For this clone: An end of the junction differs from the germline gene, which may be a read error. The genes are TRBV6-1 and TRBJ2-1, with a tentative D call TRBD2 (7 bases). This CDR3 spans 13 amino acids. The germline V gene encodes CDR1 MNHNS and CDR2 SASEGT. The DNA for the CDR3 is TGTGCCATCACATACGGGGGGCGGGGAGAGCTGTTCTTC. Translating gives CAITYGGRGELFF.